This T cell receptor beta chain was captured in a study of regulatory T cells in long-lasting Graves disease. Arm-PCR of CDR3 regions and iRepertoire HTBI primers were used to build TCR beta libraries. Each CDR3 protein is one row after TCRdb ran MiXCR on the multiplex PCR reads. The table includes 700,000 or so distinct CDR3 sequences, around 32% detected once. Regarding time point: persistent/refractory GD, antithyroid drugs over 5 years with positive TRAb. From RNA extracted from PBMCs, the TCR library was made. Sample: peripheral blood mononuclear cells (PBMCs), taken when the disease was refractory, from a patient treated with antithyroid drugs. The receptor was isolated from a female donor with Graves disease.

The CDR3 DNA reads TGTGCCAGCTCACCACGGATGGACAGGGTTGGCTACACCTTC. Its protein is CASSPRMDRVGYTF. J is TRBJ1-2 and V is TRBV18; 8 bases agree with TRBD1. After removal of 1 base from V and 7 bases from J, the junction contained 5 bases not matched to a gene. The CDR3 contains 14 residues. The germline V gene has CDR1 KGHSH and CDR2 LQKENI.